The present entry profiles one T cell receptor beta chain with its context. These data belong to a study of shared clonotypes between healthy human individuals. Overall study context: Donors had three CD4 naive, three CD4 memory, two CD8 naive and one CD8 memory plate apiece.

The study separated CD4+ cells into CD45RA+ naive and CD45RA-negative memory subsets. Measured with immunoSEQ multiplex PCR; TCRdb has only the in-frame clones, and not every one. This sample has 2 million to 2.5 million clones, with 85% to 95% found just once. Germline V gene sequence: CDR1 PRHDT, CDR2 FYEKMQ (reference sequence). With 0 bases removed from V and 3 bases from J, the gap between germline ends came to 2 bases. The CDR3 consists of 12 residues. This sequence joins TRBV13 and TRBJ1-2; no definite D call. The sequencing sample was made of naive CD4+ T cells from PBMCs. Regarding subset: CD45RA+ positively selected. This clonotype was obtained from a man younger than 35 in good health. Some clones in this sample may be carry-over from other donors' samples. The CDR3 DNA is TGTGCCAGCAGCTTAGGTTACTATGGCTACACCTTC. It encodes CASSLGYYGYTF.